This T cell receptor (beta chain) appears in the sequencing data of a study of cytomegalovirus exposure and HLA in healthy donors. Study background: Earlier sequencing of 150 million to 200 million T cells yielded approximately 100 million unique TCR beta sequences.

The PCR had 60 Vbeta and 13 Jbeta primers. Sequencing was performed with immunoSEQ multiplex PCR; in TCRdb, only in-frame clones are kept and a portion is missing. The table includes about 150,000 clones, around 80% detected once. The CDR3 loop spans 17 amino acids. CDR1 and CDR2 from the germline V gene are SGHRS and YFSETQ. The V end was cut by 0 bases, the J end by 4 bases, with 19 bases between. The study, taken as a whole, reports: TCR beta V- and J-gene trimming, according to a later analysis, was linked to a missense DCLRE1C variant. The productive fraction for most TCR beta V segments was about 87% or about 30% in an earlier analysis.

Each donor was nominally healthy when sampled (though unrecorded immune exposures were likely). As concerns this clone: As yet, its antigen is unknown.

This chain uses TRBV5-1 with TRBJ1-2; possibly TRBD1 for D (6 bases). The receptor was derived from a woman in her thirties or forties in good health and CMV-seropositive. The specimen sequenced was PBMCs. The CDR3 DNA follows: TGCGCCAGCAGCTTGGGTGCTTGGGTCGGACAGTCCTATGGCTACACCTTC. It yields the protein CASSLGAWVGQSYGYTF.